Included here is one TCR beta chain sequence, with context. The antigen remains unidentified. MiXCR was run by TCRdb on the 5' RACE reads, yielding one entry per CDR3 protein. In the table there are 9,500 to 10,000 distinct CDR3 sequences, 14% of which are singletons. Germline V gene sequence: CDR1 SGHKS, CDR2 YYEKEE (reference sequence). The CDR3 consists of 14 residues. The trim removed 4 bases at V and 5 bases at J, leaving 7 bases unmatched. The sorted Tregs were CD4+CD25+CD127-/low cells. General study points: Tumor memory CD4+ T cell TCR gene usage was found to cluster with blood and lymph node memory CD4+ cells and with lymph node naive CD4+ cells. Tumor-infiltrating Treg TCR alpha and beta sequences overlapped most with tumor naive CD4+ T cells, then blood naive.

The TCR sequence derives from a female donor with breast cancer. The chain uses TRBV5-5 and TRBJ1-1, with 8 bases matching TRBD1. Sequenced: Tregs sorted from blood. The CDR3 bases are TGTGCCAGCAGCCGACAGGGGAGGGGGACTGAAGCTTTCTTT. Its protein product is CASSRQGRGTEAFF. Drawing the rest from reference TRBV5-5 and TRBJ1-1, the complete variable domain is DAGVTQSPTHLIKTRGQQVTLRCSPISGHKSVSWYQQVLGQGPQFIFQYYEKEERGRGNFPDRFSARQFPNYSSELNVNALLLGDSALYLCASSRQGRGTEAFFGQGTRLTVV.